This passage covers 29 T cell receptor beta chains from one sample sequenced in a study of cytotoxic CD8 clonotypes in ibrutinib-treated CLL. Profiled with immunoSEQ multiplex PCR; TCRdb holds only in-frame clones, not every one. The sample shows 45,000 to 50,000 clones, approximately 50% of them seen only once. The specimen was PBMCs, collected after 12 months of ibrutinib treatment. These receptors came from a human donor with chronic lymphocytic leukemia.

This clone occurred many times. This sequence joins TRBV11-3 and TRBJ2-1, with TRBD2 matching 12 bases. Germline V gene data show CDR1 as SGHNT and CDR2 as YENEEA. This CDR3 has 14 residues. With 4 bases clipped from V and 10 bases from J, the junction kept 5 bases outside the gene matches. DNA of the CDR3: TGTGCCAGCAGCTCTGGACTAGCGGGACGGGAGCAGTTCTTC. It encodes CASSSGLAGREQFF.

This sequence joins TRBV29-1 and TRBJ1-1, with a possible D match to TRBD1 (6 bases). Per germline, CDR1 SQVTM and CDR2 ANQGSEA. The length of the CDR3 is 14 residues. Trimming took 6 bases from V and 1 from J, leaving 15 bases between them. CDR3 in DNA: TGCAGCGTGTGGACAGTGAGACCGAACACTGAAGCTTTCTTT. Translation gives CSVWTVRPNTEAFF.

The gene calls are TRBV20-1 and TRBJ2-5, with 10 bases that match TRBD2. Germline assignment: CDR1 DFQATT and CDR2 SNEGSKA (reference sequence). Unmatched junction bases numbered 0, after V lost 7 bases and J lost 4 bases. The CDR3 sequence is 11 residues long. CDR3 nucleotide sequence: TGCAGTGGGACTAGCGGAGAGACCCAGTACTTC. It encodes CSGTSGETQYF.

The CDR3: CATSRSGQGKAFF. The CDR3 bases are TGTGCCACCAGCAGATCGGGACAGGGAAAAGCTTTCTTT. V usage is TRBV15 and J usage is TRBJ1-1; 9 bases are shared with TRBD1. Trimming took 2 bases from V and 9 from J; bases not matched to a gene: 4. CDR1 LNHNV and CDR2 YYDKDF come from the germline V gene (reference sequence). CDR3 length: 13 residues.

The chain employs TRBV7-3 and TRBJ2-1; 7 nucleotides line up with TRBD2. Germline trimming cut 4 bases from V and 2 bases from J; bases unmatched to any gene: 5. The CDR3 is made up of 15 amino acids. Germline CDR1 is SGHTA and CDR2 is FQGTGA. The CDR3 here is CASSYASGAYNEQFF. CDR3 coding DNA: TGTGCCAGCAGCTATGCTAGCGGTGCCTACAATGAGCAGTTCTTC.

The J gene is TRBJ2-1, the V gene TRBV7-9; TRBD1 or TRBD2 may be the D gene (6 bases each). Trimming left V 5 bases short and J 5 bases short, with 16 bases between. In germline, CDR1 is SEHNR, CDR2 FQNEAQ (reference sequence). This CDR3 contains 15 residues. DNA for the CDR3: TGTGCCAGCAGCGCGGGACACAAACAAGACAATGAGCAGTTCTTC. Amino acid sequence: CASSAGHKQDNEQFF.

The rearrangement links TRBV19 to TRBJ2-7; TRBD2 might be the D (5 bases). The ends were cut back, 1 base at V and 2 bases at J, with 12 bases in the middle. The CDR3 runs 15 residues. The germline V gene encodes CDR1 LNHDA and CDR2 SQIVND (reference sequence). In nucleotides, the CDR3 is TGTGCCAGTAGTATAGGGAACGGGATGGCCTACGAGCAGTACTTC. Translating it yields CASSIGNGMAYEQYF.

This clone was detected a few times. The chain combines TRBV5-4 with TRBJ2-1; 7 nucleotides line up with TRBD1. V trimming: 2 bases; J trimming: 7 bases; junction bases outside the gene matches: 6. Germline V gives CDR1 SGHNT, CDR2 YYREEE (reference sequence). The CDR3 extends over 14 amino acids. The CDR3 DNA is TGTGCCAGCAGCTTTTGGCCGACAGGGAATGAGCAGTTCTTC. It yields the protein CASSFWPTGNEQFF.

This clone was detected a few times. The CDR3 DNA reads as TGTGCCATCAGTGAGCTCTCCTACGAGCAGTACTTC. It codes for CAISELSYEQYF. The rearrangement uses TRBV10-3 and TRBJ2-7; D is uncertain. The CDR3 contains 12 residues. Trimming cost V 2 bases and J 0 bases, with 2 bases left between them. The germline V gene encodes CDR1 ENHRY and CDR2 SYGVKD.

The chain couples TRBV9 to TRBJ1-2; D is unclear. V lost 4 bases and J lost 3, with 16 bases in between. CDR1 is SGDLS, CDR2 YYNGEE, per germline. This CDR3 is built from 15 residues. CDR3 residues: CASSPRTETYYGYTF. The CDR3 DNA sequence: TGTGCCAGCAGCCCCCGGACGGAAACTTACTATGGCTACACCTTC.

This clone was detected a few times. The J gene is TRBJ1-2, the V gene TRBV11-2; D may be TRBD1 (5 bases). This CDR3 has 13 residues. Looked up from germline, CDR1 is SGHAT and CDR2 is FQNNGV. V gave up 2 bases and J gave up 3 bases, with 7 bases separating them. The CDR3 DNA follows: TGTGCCAGCAGCTTACAGGGCCACTATGGCTACACCTTC. This encodes CASSLQGHYGYTF. Based on the CDR3 plus reference TRBV11-2 and TRBJ1-2, the full variable domain is EAGVAQSPRYKIIEKRQSVAFWCNPISGHATLYWYQQILGQGPKLLIQFQNNGVVDDSQLPKDRFSAERLKGVDSTLKIQPAKLEDSAVYLCASSLQGHYGYTFGSGTRLTVV.

The chain employs TRBV27 and TRBJ2-1; TRBD1 matches 10 bases. With 3 bases clipped from V and 9 bases from J, the junction kept 5 bases outside the gene matches. The CDR3 runs to 14 residues. Germline lookup yields CDR1 MNHEY and CDR2 SMNVEV (reference sequence). The CDR3 sequence is CASSFWDRGSEQFF. The CDR3 region has the DNA TGTGCCAGCAGTTTTTGGGACAGGGGTTCTGAGCAGTTCTTC.

The chain recombines TRBV7-9 with TRBJ1-6; D is possibly TRBD1 (5 bases). CDR1 and CDR2 (germline): SEHNR, FQNEAQ (reference sequence). The ends were cut back, 1 base at V and 6 bases at J, with 10 bases in the middle. CDR3 length: 15 amino acids. The CDR3 nucleotides are TGTGCCAGCAGCTTAGTCGCAGGGAGTAATTCACCCCTCCACTTT. Protein: CASSLVAGSNSPLHF.

There are a few counts of this clone. The CDR3: CASLLRPGSTGELFF. The DNA of the CDR3 is TGTGCCAGCCTACTTCGTCCGGGTAGCACCGGGGAGCTGTTTTTT. The chain couples TRBV19 to TRBJ2-2; D gene ambiguous. Per germline, CDR1 LNHDA and CDR2 SQIVND (reference sequence). V was cut by 9 bases and J by 4 bases, with 18 bases left in between. This CDR3 is built from 15 residues.

This sequence joins TRBV5-1 and TRBJ2-6, with a weak D call TRBD1 (5 bases). Germline V lookup: CDR1 SGHRS, CDR2 YFSETQ. Trimming removed 0 bases from V and 0 bases from J, with 10 bases in between. This CDR3 region has 17 residues. CDR3 nucleotides: TGCGCCAGCAGCTTGGAGGCAGGGATCTCTGGGGCCAACGTCCTGACTTTC. It specifies CASSLEAGISGANVLTF.

There are a few counts of this clone. The J gene is TRBJ2-7, the V gene TRBV6-1, with D perhaps assigned TRBD1 or TRBD2 (5 bases each). Trimming cost V 5 bases and J 0 bases, with 14 bases left between them. This CDR3 has 15 residues. Germline V gene lookup returns CDR1 MNHNS and CDR2 SASEGT. This chain's CDR3 is CASSHRDGGSYEQYF. The CDR3 DNA reads TGTGCCAGCAGTCATCGGGACGGAGGCTCCTACGAGCAGTACTTC.

This clone was seen many times. The chain combines TRBV11-2 with TRBJ2-3; perhaps TRBD1 as D (6 bases). Germline CDR1 is SGHAT and CDR2 is FQNNGV. The CDR3 contains 15 residues. The V gene lost 1 base and the J gene lost 0 bases, with 8 bases spanning the gap. CDR3 DNA: TGTGCCAGCAGCTTAGGACAGGCAAGCACAGATACGCAGTATTTT. It specifies CASSLGQASTDTQYF.

This sequence joins TRBV9 and TRBJ2-3; a possible D gene is TRBD2 (5 bases). The germline gives CDR1 SGDLS, CDR2 YYNGEE. The CDR3 contains 14 residues. V gave up 0 bases and J gave up 4 bases, with 9 bases separating them. This CDR3 reads CASSVGGSADTQYF. The CDR3 nucleotides read TGTGCCAGCAGCGTAGGAGGGAGCGCAGATACGCAGTATTTT.

This rearrangement joins TRBV4-1 to TRBJ1-5; 8 nucleotides line up with TRBD1. Germline V gene lookup returns CDR1 MGHRA and CDR2 YSYEKL. The CDR3 is made up of 15 amino acids. The trim removed 0 bases at V and 4 bases at J, leaving 2 bases unmatched. The CDR3 nucleotides are TGCGCCAGCAGCCAAGACCGACAGGGGAATCAGCCCCAGCATTTT. Its translation: CASSQDRQGNQPQHF.

The rearrangement uses TRBV11-1 and TRBJ2-1; TRBD1 matches at 7 bases. Germline V lookup: CDR1 SGHAT, CDR2 FQDESV (reference sequence). This CDR3 has 12 residues. J was trimmed by 9 bases and V by 5 bases; bases with no gene match: 4. CDR3 amino acids: CASSRGQPEQFF. The CDR3 bases are TGTGCCAGCAGCCGGGGACAGCCTGAGCAGTTCTTC.

This chain connects TRBV6-1 to TRBJ1-4, with 7 nucleotides matching TRBD1. Germline lookup yields CDR1 MNHNS and CDR2 SASEGT. V shed 3 bases, J shed 0 bases, and the junction held 4 bases outside the gene matches. The CDR3 totals 16 residues. The CDR3 reads CASSDPTGPTNEKLFF. CDR3 in DNA: TGTGCCAGCAGTGACCCGACAGGGCCAACTAATGAAAAACTGTTTTTT.

The chain carries TRBV7-9 and TRBJ1-2; tentatively, D is TRBD1 (6 bases). CDR1 is SEHNR and CDR2 is FQNEAQ in the germline V gene (reference sequence). CDR3 length: 14 residues. V lost 3 bases and J lost 8, with 16 bases in between. The CDR3 region has the DNA TGTGCCAGCAGCTTGGCGGGGGCCGTAAGCGGCTACACCTTC. Amino acids: CASSLAGAVSGYTF.

The CDR3 DNA sequence: TGTGCCAGCACCGCCTTAGACAGGGGCGAAAAACTGTTTTTT. Translated: CASTALDRGEKLFF. The chain uses TRBV28 and TRBJ1-4; 8 nucleotides agree with TRBD1. V dropped 7 bases and J dropped 8; count of bases not matched to a gene: 9. The CDR3 totals 14 residues. Germline lookup yields CDR1 MDHEN and CDR2 SYDVKM.

The chain carries TRBV7-9 and TRBJ1-4; D remains unclear. CDR1 is SEHNR, CDR2 FQNEAQ, per germline (reference sequence). This CDR3 has 16 amino acids. The V and J ends lost 5 bases and 0 bases respectively, with 13 bases between them. The CDR3 sequence is CASSSRFAATNEKLFF. CDR3 DNA sequence: TGTGCCAGCAGCAGCCGATTCGCGGCAACTAATGAAAAACTGTTTTTT.

This clone was seen only a few times. CDR3 residues: CASSVNGELDYGYTF. DNA for the CDR3: TGTGCCAGCAGCGTAAACGGGGAGCTCGACTATGGCTACACCTTC. This chain joins TRBV9 and TRBJ1-2; the D is unclear. This CDR3 spans 15 amino acids. Between the trimmed V and J ends, which lost 1 base and 3 bases, there was a span of 13 bases. Germline CDR1 and CDR2: SGDLS and YYNGEE.

The genes are TRBV6-1 and TRBJ2-5, with D possibly TRBD1 on 6 matching bases. Deletions cut 6 bases from V and 5 bases from J, with 13 bases between. CDR1 is MNHNS and CDR2 is SASEGT in the germline V gene. This CDR3 spans 13 amino acids. For the CDR3, the DNA is TGTGCCAGCAGCTATGACAGGAGGGAGACCCAGTACTTC. This encodes CASSYDRRETQYF.

This clone was counted between two and nine times. The J gene is TRBJ2-1, the V gene TRBV27; D gene unclear. CDR1 is MNHEY and CDR2 is SMNVEV in the germline V gene (reference sequence). There are 12 residues in the CDR3. The V end was cut by 3 bases, the J end by 10 bases, with 10 bases between. The CDR3: CASSFRLGEQFF. DNA for the CDR3: TGTGCCAGCAGTTTTCGGCTCGGGGAGCAGTTCTTC.

This chain links TRBV28 with TRBJ1-6; no clear D gene. V was clipped by 3 bases and J by 8 bases, with 14 bases between them. There are 15 residues in the CDR3. Germline V lookup: CDR1 MDHEN, CDR2 SYDVKM. CDR3 coding DNA: TGTGCCAGCAGTTTGATTTCCCGGACGGATTCACCCCTCCACTTT. It specifies CASSLISRTDSPLHF. The whole variable domain, remainder taken from reference TRBV28 and TRBJ1-6, is DVKVTQSSRYLVKRTGEKVFLECVQDMDHENMFWYRQDPGLGLRLIYFSYDVKMKEKGDIPEGYSVSREKKERFSLILESASTNQTSMYLCASSLISRTDSPLHFGNGTRLTVT.

J is TRBJ1-1 and V is TRBV28, with D possibly matching TRBD1 (5 bases). The CDR3 has 13 residues. CDR1 and CDR2 (germline): MDHEN, SYDVKM. V was cut by 7 bases and J by 9 bases, with 18 bases left in between. The CDR3 protein is CASTIDSLTKAFF. The CDR3 DNA reads TGTGCCAGCACCATAGACAGCCTGACCAAAGCTTTCTTT.